The entry that follows covers one T cell receptor (beta chain) sequence. The antigen it recognizes is unknown. Base qualities are not recorded, but no much larger clone differs from it by a single base. To prepare the library, the immunoSEQ multiplex PCR assay was applied. TCRdb mirrors the immuneACCESS table, restricted to in-frame sequences. Some clones are absent from its copies; in checked studies, under half trace to an unresolved V gene, and the reason for the others is unknown. For this sample there are 60,000 to 95,000 clones; more than 80% appear just once. The ten largest clones take up roughly 16% of the sample. This entry comes from a study of control samples from healthy donors and cancer patients (dated by TCRdb to between 2020 and 2021). At the junction V is shortened by 5 bases and J by 3 bases, with 10 bases in between. CDR1 and CDR2 (MDHEN, SYDVKM) derive from the germline V gene. The CDR3 starts with the cysteine, ends with the phenylalanine, and has 14 residues. The CDR3 DNA has 42 bases and is translated from base 1.

This chain is built from TRBV28 and TRBJ1-4; matching of 6 bases hints at TRBD1 as the D gene. This sequence originates from a man in his forties or fifties in good health. Source material: blood. The base sequence is TGTGCCAGCAGTCGTGGACAGTCTAATGAAAAACTGTTTTTT. Translated, this is CASSRGQSNEKLFF.